This record looks at one T cell receptor (beta chain) sequence and its context. J was trimmed by 1 base and V by 5 bases; bases with no gene match: 7. The CDR3 consists of 15 residues. The V gene's germline CDR1 is MNHEY and CDR2 SVGAGI. Generated by immunoSEQ multiplex PCR, the TCRdb table keeps only in-frame clones and is missing some. The sample holds fewer than 180,000 clones, approximately 86% seen once. This entry belongs to a study of blood T cell repertoires in COVID-19. Looking at the study overall: The United States, Italy and Spain provided the acute and convalescent COVID-19 samples.

Sequencing input: peripheral blood. J is TRBJ2-7 and V is TRBV6-5, with TRBD1 matching over 8 bases. The TCR originated in a man between 65 and 80 years old with acute or convalescent COVID-19. The CDR3 loop is CASSRPGTGSYEQYF. In DNA, the CDR3 is TGTGCCAGCAGTCGACCCGGGACAGGTTCCTACGAGCAGTACTTC.